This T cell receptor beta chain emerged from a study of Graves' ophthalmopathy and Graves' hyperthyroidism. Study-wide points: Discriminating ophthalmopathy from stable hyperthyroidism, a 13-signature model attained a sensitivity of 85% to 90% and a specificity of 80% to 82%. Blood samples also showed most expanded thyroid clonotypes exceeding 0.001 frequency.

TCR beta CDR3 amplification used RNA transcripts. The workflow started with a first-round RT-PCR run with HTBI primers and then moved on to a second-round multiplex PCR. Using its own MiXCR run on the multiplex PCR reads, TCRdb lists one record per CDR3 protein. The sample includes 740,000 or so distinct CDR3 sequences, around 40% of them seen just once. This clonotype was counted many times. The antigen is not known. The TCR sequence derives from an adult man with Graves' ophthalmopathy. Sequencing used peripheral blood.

The CDR3 DNA follows: TGCAGCGTTGCGACAGTGGGCACTGAAGCTTTCTTT. Its protein is CSVATVGTEAFF. This chain uses TRBV29-1 with TRBJ1-1, with a possible D match to TRBD1 (5 bases). Per the germline V gene, CDR1 is SQVTM and CDR2 is ANQGSEA. The CDR3 length is 12 residues. V was pared by 4 bases and J by 4 bases, with 10 bases between.